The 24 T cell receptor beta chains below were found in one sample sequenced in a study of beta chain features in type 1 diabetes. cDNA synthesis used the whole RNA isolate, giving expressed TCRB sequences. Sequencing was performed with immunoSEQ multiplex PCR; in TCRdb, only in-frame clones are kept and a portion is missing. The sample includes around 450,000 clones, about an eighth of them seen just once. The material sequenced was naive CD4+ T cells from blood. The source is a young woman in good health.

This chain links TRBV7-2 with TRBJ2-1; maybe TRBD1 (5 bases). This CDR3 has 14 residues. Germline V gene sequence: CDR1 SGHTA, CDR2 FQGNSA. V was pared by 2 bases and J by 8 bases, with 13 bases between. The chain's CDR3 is CASSLQGAKDEQFF. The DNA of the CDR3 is TGTGCCAGCAGCTTACAAGGGGCGAAGGATGAGCAGTTCTTC.

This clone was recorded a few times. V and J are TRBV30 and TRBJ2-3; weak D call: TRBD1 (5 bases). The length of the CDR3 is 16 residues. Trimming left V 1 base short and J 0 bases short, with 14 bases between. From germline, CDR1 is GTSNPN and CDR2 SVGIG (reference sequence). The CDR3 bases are TGTGCCTGGAGTGCTAGTCCGACAGCTAGCACAGATACGCAGTATTTT. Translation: CAWSASPTASTDTQYF.

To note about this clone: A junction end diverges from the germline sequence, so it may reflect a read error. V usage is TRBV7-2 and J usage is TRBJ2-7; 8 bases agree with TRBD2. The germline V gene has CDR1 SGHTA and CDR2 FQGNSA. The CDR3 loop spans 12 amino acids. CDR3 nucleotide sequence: TGTGCCAGCAGCCGACTAGCGCGGGAGCAATACTTC. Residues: CASSRLAREQYF.

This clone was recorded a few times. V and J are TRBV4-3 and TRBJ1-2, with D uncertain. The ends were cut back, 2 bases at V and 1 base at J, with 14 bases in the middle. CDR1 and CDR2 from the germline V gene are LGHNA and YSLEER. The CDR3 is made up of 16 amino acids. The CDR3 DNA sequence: TGCGCCAGCAGCCAAACTAGGAGTCCTGTTAACTATGGCTACACCTTC. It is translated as CASSQTRSPVNYGYTF.

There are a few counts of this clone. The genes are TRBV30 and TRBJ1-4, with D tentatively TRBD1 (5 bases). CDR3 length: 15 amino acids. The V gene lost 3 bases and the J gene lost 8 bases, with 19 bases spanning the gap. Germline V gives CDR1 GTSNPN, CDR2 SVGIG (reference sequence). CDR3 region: CAWSFRGTKGEKLFF. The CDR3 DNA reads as TGTGCCTGGAGCTTCCGGGGGACTAAGGGAGAAAAACTGTTTTTT.

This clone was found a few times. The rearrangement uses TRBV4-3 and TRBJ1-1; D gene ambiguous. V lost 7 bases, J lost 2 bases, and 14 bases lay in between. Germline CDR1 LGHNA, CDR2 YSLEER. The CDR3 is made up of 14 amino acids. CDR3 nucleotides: TGCGCCAGCACCGTAGACGTAGAAAACACTGAAGCTTTCTTT. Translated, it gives CASTVDVENTEAFF.

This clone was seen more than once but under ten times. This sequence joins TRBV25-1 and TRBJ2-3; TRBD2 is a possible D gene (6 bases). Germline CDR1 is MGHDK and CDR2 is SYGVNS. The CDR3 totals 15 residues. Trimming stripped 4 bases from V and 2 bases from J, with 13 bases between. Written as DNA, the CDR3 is TGTGCCAGCAGTGGGGCCGGGGGATCCACAGATACGCAGTATTTT. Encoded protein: CASSGAGGSTDTQYF.

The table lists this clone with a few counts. The CDR3 reads CASKFAAGTQYF. The DNA for the CDR3 is TGTGCCAGCAAGTTCGCGGCGGGTACGCAGTATTTT. The V and J genes are TRBV28 and TRBJ2-3, with a possible D match to TRBD2 (5 bases). Germline lookup yields CDR1 MDHEN and CDR2 SYDVKM. The length of the CDR3 is 12 residues. The V end lost 7 bases, the J end lost 8 bases, and 13 bases lay between the germline ends.

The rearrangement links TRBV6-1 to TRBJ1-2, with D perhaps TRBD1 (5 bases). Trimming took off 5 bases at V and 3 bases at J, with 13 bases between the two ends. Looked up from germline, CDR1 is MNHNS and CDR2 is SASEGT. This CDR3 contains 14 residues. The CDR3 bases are TGTGCCAGCAGTACCGGGACGGCCGACTATGGCTACACCTTC. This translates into CASSTGTADYGYTF.

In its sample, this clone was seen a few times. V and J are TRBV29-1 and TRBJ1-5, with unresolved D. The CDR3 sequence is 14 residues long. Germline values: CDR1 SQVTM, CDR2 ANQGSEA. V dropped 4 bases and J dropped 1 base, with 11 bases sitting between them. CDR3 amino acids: CSVGAGKSNQPQHF. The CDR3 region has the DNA TGCAGCGTTGGGGCAGGCAAAAGCAATCAGCCCCAGCATTTT. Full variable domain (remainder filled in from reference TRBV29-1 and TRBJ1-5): SAVISQKPSRDICQRGTSLTIQCQVDSQVTMMFWYRQQPGQSLTLIATANQGSEATYESGFVIDKFPISRPNLTFSTLTVSNMSPEDSSIYLCSVGAGKSNQPQHFGDGTRLSIL.

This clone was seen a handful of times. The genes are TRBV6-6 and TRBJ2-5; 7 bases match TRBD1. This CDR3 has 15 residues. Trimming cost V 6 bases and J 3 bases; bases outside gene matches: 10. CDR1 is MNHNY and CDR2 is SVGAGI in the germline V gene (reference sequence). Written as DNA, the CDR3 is TGTGCCAGCAGGCGAGGGGGCCTCCCCAAAGAGACCCAGTACTTC. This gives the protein CASRRGGLPKETQYF.

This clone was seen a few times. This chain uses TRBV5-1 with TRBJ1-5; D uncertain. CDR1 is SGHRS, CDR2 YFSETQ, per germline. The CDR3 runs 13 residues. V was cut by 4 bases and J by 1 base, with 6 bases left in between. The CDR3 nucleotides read TGCGCCAGCAGCGAGGGAAGCAATCAGCCCCAGCATTTT. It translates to CASSEGSNQPQHF.

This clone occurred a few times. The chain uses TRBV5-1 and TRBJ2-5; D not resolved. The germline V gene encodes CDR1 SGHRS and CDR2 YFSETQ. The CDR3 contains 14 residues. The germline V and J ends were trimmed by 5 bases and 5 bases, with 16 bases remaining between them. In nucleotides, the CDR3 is TGCGCCAGCAGGTTGACTCTCATCAGGGAGACCCAGTACTTC. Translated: CASRLTLIRETQYF.

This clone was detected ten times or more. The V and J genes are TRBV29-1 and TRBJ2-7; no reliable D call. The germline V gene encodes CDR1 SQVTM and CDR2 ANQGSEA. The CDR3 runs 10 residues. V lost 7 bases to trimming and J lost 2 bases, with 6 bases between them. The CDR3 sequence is CSAATYEQYV. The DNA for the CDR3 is TGCAGCGCCGCAACCTACGAGCAGTACGTC.

CDR3 bases: TGTGCCAGCAGTTTATCGTGGGGCAGAGTCTACGAGCAGTACTTC. This translates into CASSLSWGRVYEQYF. The V call is TRBV27, the J call TRBJ2-7; weak D call: TRBD1 (5 bases). Deletions cut 0 bases from V and 3 bases from J, with 12 bases between. Germline CDR1 is MNHEY and CDR2 is SMNVEV (reference sequence). The CDR3 is made up of 15 amino acids.

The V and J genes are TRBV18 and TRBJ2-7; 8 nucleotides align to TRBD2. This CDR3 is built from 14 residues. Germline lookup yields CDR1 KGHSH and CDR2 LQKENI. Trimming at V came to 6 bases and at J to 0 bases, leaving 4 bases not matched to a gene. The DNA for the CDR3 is TGTGCCAGCTCTCTAGCGGGTCTCTCCTACGAGCAGTACTTC. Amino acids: CASSLAGLSYEQYF.

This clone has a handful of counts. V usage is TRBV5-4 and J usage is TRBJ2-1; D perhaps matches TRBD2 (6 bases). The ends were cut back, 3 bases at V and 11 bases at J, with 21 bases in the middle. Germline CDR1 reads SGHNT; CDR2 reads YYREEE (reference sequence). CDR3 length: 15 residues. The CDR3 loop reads CASSWRLGDQNKQFF. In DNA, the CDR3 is TGTGCCAGCAGCTGGCGACTAGGGGACCAAAACAAGCAGTTCTTC. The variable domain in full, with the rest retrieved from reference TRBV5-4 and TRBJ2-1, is ETGVTQSPTHLIKTRGQQVTLRCSSQSGHNTVSWYQQALGQGPQFIFQYYREEENGRGNFPPRFSGLQFPNYSSELNVNALELDDSALYLCASSWRLGDQNKQFFGPGTRLTVL.

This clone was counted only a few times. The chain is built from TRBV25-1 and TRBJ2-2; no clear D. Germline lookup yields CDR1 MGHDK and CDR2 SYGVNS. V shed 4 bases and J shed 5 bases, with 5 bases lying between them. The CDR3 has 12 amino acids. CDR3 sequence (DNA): TGTGCCAGCAGTGGGATAACCGGGGAGCTGTTTTTT. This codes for CASSGITGELFF.

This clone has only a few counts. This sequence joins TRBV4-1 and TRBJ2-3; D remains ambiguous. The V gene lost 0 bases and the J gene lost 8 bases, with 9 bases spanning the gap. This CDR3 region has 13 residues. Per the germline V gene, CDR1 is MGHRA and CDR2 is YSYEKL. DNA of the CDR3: TGCGCCAGCAGCCAAGATTGGAGTGGTACGCAGTATTTT. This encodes CASSQDWSGTQYF.

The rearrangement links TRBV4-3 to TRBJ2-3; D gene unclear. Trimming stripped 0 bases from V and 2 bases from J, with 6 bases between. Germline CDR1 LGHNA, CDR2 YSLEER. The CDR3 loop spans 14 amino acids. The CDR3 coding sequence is TGCGCCAGCAGCCAAGACACTATCACAGATACGCAGTATTTT. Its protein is CASSQDTITDTQYF.

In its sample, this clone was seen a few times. The CDR3 spells CASSEHLGTGELFF. The CDR3, as DNA: TGTGCCAGCAGTGAACATCTCGGGACCGGGGAGCTGTTTTTT. The V gene is TRBV2, the J gene TRBJ2-2; D is undetermined. V shed 2 bases and J shed 5 bases, with 9 bases lying between them. The CDR3 sequence is 14 residues long. Germline V lookup: CDR1 SNHLY, CDR2 FYNNEI.

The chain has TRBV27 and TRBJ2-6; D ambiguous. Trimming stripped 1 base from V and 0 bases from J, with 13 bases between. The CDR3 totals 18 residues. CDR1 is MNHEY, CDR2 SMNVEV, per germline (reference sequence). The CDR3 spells CASSLFVYRSSGANVLTF. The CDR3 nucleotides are TGTGCCAGCAGTTTATTCGTCTACCGGAGCTCTGGGGCCAACGTCCTGACTTTC.

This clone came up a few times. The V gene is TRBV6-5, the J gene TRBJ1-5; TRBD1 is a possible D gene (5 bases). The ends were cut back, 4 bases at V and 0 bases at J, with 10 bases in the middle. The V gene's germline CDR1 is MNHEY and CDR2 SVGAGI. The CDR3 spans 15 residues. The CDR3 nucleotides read TGTGCCAGCAGTTTGGATGGGGCTAGCAATCAGCCCCAGCATTTT. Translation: CASSLDGASNQPQHF.

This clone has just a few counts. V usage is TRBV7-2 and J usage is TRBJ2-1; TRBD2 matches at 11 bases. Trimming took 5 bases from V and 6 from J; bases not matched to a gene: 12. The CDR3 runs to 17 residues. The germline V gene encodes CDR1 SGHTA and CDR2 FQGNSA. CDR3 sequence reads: CASSPGASGRIGNEQFF. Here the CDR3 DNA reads TGTGCCAGCAGCCCCGGGGCTAGCGGGAGGATCGGCAATGAGCAGTTCTTC.